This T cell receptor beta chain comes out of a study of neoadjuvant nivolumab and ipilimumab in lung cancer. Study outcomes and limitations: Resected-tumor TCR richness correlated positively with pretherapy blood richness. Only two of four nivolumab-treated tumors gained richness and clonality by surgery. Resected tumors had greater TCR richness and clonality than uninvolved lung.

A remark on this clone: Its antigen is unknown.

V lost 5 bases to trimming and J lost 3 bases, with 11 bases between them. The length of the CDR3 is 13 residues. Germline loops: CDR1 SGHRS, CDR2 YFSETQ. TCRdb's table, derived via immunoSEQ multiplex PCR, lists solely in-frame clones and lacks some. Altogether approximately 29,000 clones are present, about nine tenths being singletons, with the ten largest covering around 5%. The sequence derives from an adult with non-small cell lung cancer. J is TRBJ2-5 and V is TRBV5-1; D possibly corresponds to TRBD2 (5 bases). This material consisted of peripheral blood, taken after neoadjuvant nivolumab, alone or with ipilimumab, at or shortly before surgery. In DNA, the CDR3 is TGCGCCAGCAGGCCCGGGGTTGAAGAGACCCAGTACTTC. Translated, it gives CASRPGVEETQYF.